This T cell receptor beta chain is drawn from a study of blood T cell repertoires in COVID-19. As for the study in general: PBMCs, B-cell-depleted T cells, or T cells provided the cDNA or gDNA that made up the material.

Repertoires were generated with immunoSEQ multiplex PCR, while TCRdb's copy carries only in-frame clones and drops some. Of hundreds of thousands of clones listed, around 85% are singletons. Germline assignment: CDR1 SEHNR and CDR2 FQNEAQ (reference sequence). Between the trimmed V and J ends, which lost 4 bases and 2 bases, there was a span of 12 bases. This CDR3 has 15 amino acids. The V call is TRBV7-9, the J call TRBJ2-1; D unresolved. This TCR came from a woman aged 30 to 39 who had recovered from COVID-19. Sequences were obtained from peripheral blood. The CDR3 loop is CASSSGFTAYNEQFF. CDR3 nucleotide sequence: TGTGCCAGCAGCTCAGGCTTTACTGCCTACAATGAGCAGTTCTTC.